This TCR beta chain was obtained from a study of T cell clonality in common variable immunodeficiency. Study-wide results and caveats: Shared TCRbeta clones were fewer between CVID subjects than controls. Fewer deletions and N-nucleotide insertions were reportedly seen in common variable immunodeficiency TCR beta sequences. T cell subpopulation sequencing would be needed to explain CVID clonality. Compared with healthy controls, CVID subjects showed increased TCRbeta clonality, mostly in about a third.

V was clipped by 6 bases and J by 4 bases; unmatched bases: 3. Per germline, CDR1 SNHLY and CDR2 FYNNEI. The CDR3 length is 13 residues. Libraries were prepared by immunoSEQ multiplex PCR; TCRdb keeps only in-frame clonotypes and omits some of them. Listed here are about 47,000 clones without any singletons, the top ten holding 2% to 2.5%. Of note for this clone: Its matching antigen is unknown. The read is 3 residues too short to cover the CDR3 end, so that end is filled in from the germline J gene.

This TCR came from a person between 18 and 75 years old in good health. The chain recombines TRBV2 with TRBJ1-5, with TRBD1 matching over 7 bases. Sequencing input: peripheral blood mononuclear cells. The CDR3 protein is CASSPQGNQPQHF. The sequenced CDR3 bases are TGTGCCAGCAGCCCACAGGGGAATCAGCCC.